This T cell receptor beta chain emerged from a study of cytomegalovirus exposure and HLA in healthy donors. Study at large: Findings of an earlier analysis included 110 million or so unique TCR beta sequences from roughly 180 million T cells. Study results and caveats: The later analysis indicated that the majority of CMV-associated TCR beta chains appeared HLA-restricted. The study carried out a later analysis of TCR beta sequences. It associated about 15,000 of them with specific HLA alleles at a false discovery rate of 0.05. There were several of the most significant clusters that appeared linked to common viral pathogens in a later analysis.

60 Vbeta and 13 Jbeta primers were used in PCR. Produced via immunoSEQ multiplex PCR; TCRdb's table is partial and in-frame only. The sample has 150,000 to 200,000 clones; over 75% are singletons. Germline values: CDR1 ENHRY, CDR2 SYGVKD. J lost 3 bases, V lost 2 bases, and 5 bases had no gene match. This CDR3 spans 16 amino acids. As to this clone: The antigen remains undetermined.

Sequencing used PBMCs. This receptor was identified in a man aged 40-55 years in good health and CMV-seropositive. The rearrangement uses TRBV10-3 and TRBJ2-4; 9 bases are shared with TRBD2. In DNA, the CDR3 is TGTGCCATCAGTGAGAACCCAGCGGGGGGCAAAAACATTCAGTACTTC. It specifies CAISENPAGGKNIQYF.